A single sample is the source of the 27 T cell receptor beta chains below, sequenced in a study of blood T cell repertoires in COVID-19. Sequencing was performed with immunoSEQ multiplex PCR; in TCRdb, only in-frame clones are kept and a portion is missing. The sample holds 200,000 to 300,000 clones, about 83% seen once. Material: peripheral blood. These TCRs come from a human donor in a cohort sampled during active COVID-19.

The V gene is TRBV5-1, the J gene TRBJ2-7; D may be TRBD1 (5 bases). The V gene lost 0 bases and the J gene lost 2 bases, with 12 bases spanning the gap. CDR3 length: 15 residues. Germline assignment: CDR1 SGHRS and CDR2 YFSETQ. CDR3 region: CASSLGQGTAYEQYF. CDR3 coding DNA: TGCGCCAGCAGCTTGGGGCAGGGCACCGCCTACGAGCAGTACTTC.

The V call is TRBV28, the J call TRBJ2-1, with D possibly being TRBD2 (5 bases). The CDR3 covers 15 residues. The germline V and J ends were trimmed by 5 bases and 2 bases, with 13 bases remaining between them. Germline V gene lookup returns CDR1 MDHEN and CDR2 SYDVKM. CDR3 sequence: CASSTLGSPYNEQFF. The CDR3 DNA sequence: TGTGCCAGCAGTACACTAGGGTCCCCCTACAATGAGCAGTTCTTC.

As regards this clone: The sample contains more than one DNA sequence encoding this CDR3. The V call is TRBV12-3 or TRBV12-4, the J call TRBJ1-2; 8 positions match TRBD1. Losses at the gene ends were 6 bases for V and 7 bases for J; bases not matched to a gene: 7. The CDR3 has 13 residues. CDR3 sequence reads: CASSSQGAGGYTF. The CDR3 DNA sequence: TGTGCCAGCAGCTCTCAGGGGGCTGGTGGCTACACCTTC.

V and J are TRBV11-3 and TRBJ2-5; 7 positions match TRBD1. Germline CDR1 and CDR2: SGHNT and YENEEA. With V trimmed by 1 base and J by 5 bases, 7 bases remained unmatched. CDR3 length: 15 residues. The CDR3 region has the DNA TGTGCCAGCAGCTTAGGGACAGGCCGAAGGGAGACCCAGTACTTC. This sequence encodes CASSLGTGRRETQYF.

Many counts were recorded for this clone. The J gene is TRBJ1-5, the V gene TRBV19; D possibly corresponds to TRBD1 (6 bases). The CDR3 consists of 16 residues. Germline CDR1 LNHDA, CDR2 SQIVND (reference sequence). With 3 bases removed from V and 2 bases from J, the gap between germline ends came to 14 bases. The CDR3 loop reads CASSISGVRGNQPQHF. The CDR3 bases are TGTGCCAGTAGTATCTCAGGGGTTCGTGGCAATCAGCCCCAGCATTTT.

The chain has TRBV19 and TRBJ2-4; 8 nucleotides align to TRBD1. Germline-derived CDR1 and CDR2 are LNHDA and SQIVND (reference sequence). The V gene end was trimmed by 5 bases and the J gene end by 1 base; junction bases not matched to a gene: 7. This CDR3 is 16 amino acids long. The CDR3 coding sequence is TGTGCCAGTAGTGACAGGGGTTATTTCGCCAAAAACATTCAGTACTTC. It yields the protein CASSDRGYFAKNIQYF.

The CDR3 spells CASNPLPGLAGNEQFF. The CDR3 nucleotides read TGTGCCAGTAACCCCTTGCCGGGACTAGCGGGAAATGAGCAGTTCTTC. The V gene is TRBV19, the J gene TRBJ2-1, with 13 bases that match TRBD2. CDR1 is LNHDA, CDR2 SQIVND, per germline (reference sequence). J was trimmed by 7 bases and V by 7 bases; bases with no gene match: 10. The length of the CDR3 is 16 residues.

The rearrangement uses TRBV6-4 and TRBJ2-7; no reliable D call. The CDR3 is 14 residues long. V gave up 4 bases and J gave up 0 bases, with 10 bases separating them. Germline CDR1 is MRHNA and CDR2 is SNTAGT. CDR3 in amino acids: CASSAERGSYEQYF. The DNA of the CDR3 is TGTGCCAGCAGTGCCGAGCGCGGCTCCTACGAGCAGTACTTC.

V gene TRBV20-1 combines with J gene TRBJ2-5, with 7 positions matching TRBD1. Germline V gene data show CDR1 as DFQATT and CDR2 as SNEGSKA (reference sequence). The V gene end was trimmed by 3 bases and the J gene end by 1 base; junction bases not matched to a gene: 2. There are 13 residues in the CDR3. The CDR3 loop is CSASRTGQETQYF. The CDR3 nucleotides read TGCAGTGCTAGTCGGACAGGCCAAGAGACCCAGTACTTC.

This chain joins TRBV3-1 (or the pseudogene TRBV3-2) and TRBJ1-1, with a tentative D call TRBD1 (5 bases). The CDR3 extends over 14 amino acids. Germline V CDR1 and CDR2: LGHDT, YNNKEL (reference sequence). Trimming took off 0 bases at V and 12 bases at J, with 17 bases between the two ends. CDR3 residues: CASSQDLVRVVTFF. The CDR3 DNA is TGTGCCAGCAGCCAAGATTTAGTCAGGGTTGTGACTTTCTTT.

This rearrangement joins TRBV18 to TRBJ1-5, with D unresolved. V lost 5 bases and J lost 0, with 17 bases in between. Looked up from germline, CDR1 is KGHSH and CDR2 is LQKENI. The CDR3 covers 17 residues. The CDR3 sequence: CASSGRADAPSNQPQHF. In DNA, the CDR3 is TGTGCCAGCTCAGGGCGGGCGGATGCTCCTAGCAATCAGCCCCAGCATTTT.

This clone was detected a few times. The rearrangement joins TRBV19 to TRBJ1-1; D remains ambiguous. The CDR3 runs to 14 residues. Germline V gene data show CDR1 as LNHDA and CDR2 as SQIVND (reference sequence). Trimming shortened V by 8 bases and J by 0 bases, and 13 bases separated the two germline ends. In nucleotides, the CDR3 is TGTGCCAGTCGCCCCCCGGGAATGAACACTGAAGCTTTCTTT. Translated, it gives CASRPPGMNTEAFF.

The chain is built from TRBV24-1 and TRBJ2-1, with 9 bases lining up with TRBD2. Per germline, CDR1 KGHDR and CDR2 SFDVKD. V shed 4 bases, J shed 4 bases, and the junction held 13 bases outside the gene matches. The CDR3 consists of 18 residues. The CDR3 here is CATSDPSTSGRHYNEQFF. CDR3 sequence (DNA): TGTGCCACCAGTGACCCTTCGACTAGCGGTCGACATTACAATGAGCAGTTCTTC.

The rearrangement uses TRBV13 and TRBJ1-5; D might be TRBD1 (6 bases). V lost 0 bases to trimming and J lost 4 bases, with 13 bases between them. CDR3 size: 16 residues. Germline V gene sequence: CDR1 PRHDT, CDR2 FYEKMQ (reference sequence). The CDR3 region has the DNA TGTGCCAGCAGCTTAGGCGGGGGGCTGGGGAATCAGCCCCAGCATTTT. Translated, it gives CASSLGGGLGNQPQHF.

This clone has a handful of counts. The chain joins TRBV7-9 to TRBJ2-7; TRBD1 might be the D (6 bases). Deletions cut 4 bases from V and 2 bases from J, with 15 bases between. This CDR3 has 15 amino acids. Germline V lookup: CDR1 SEHNR, CDR2 FQNEAQ (reference sequence). The DNA for the CDR3 is TGTGCCAGCAGCTCGGGTGGGGGCCTTACCTACGAGCAGTACTTC. Residues: CASSSGGGLTYEQYF. The full variable domain, rest sourced from reference TRBV7-9 and TRBJ2-7, is DTGVSQNPRHKITKRGQNVTFRCDPISEHNRLYWYRQTLGQGPEFLTYFQNEAQLEKSRLLSDRFSAERPKGSFSTLEIQRTEQGDSAMYLCASSSGGGLTYEQYFGPGTRLTVT.

The chain carries TRBV4-1 and TRBJ1-4; D ambiguous. There are 16 residues in the CDR3. Germline CDR1 reads MGHRA; CDR2 reads YSYEKL. The V and J ends lost 5 bases and 8 bases respectively, with 21 bases between them. CDR3 loop: CASSLYVGVGSEKLFF. CDR3 DNA sequence: TGCGCCAGCAGCTTATACGTCGGGGTGGGCTCGGAAAAACTGTTTTTT.

This rearrangement joins TRBV27 to TRBJ1-6; D remains unclear. The germline V gene has CDR1 MNHEY and CDR2 SMNVEV (reference sequence). The CDR3 covers 14 residues. Trimming removed 0 bases at V and 6 bases at J, with 6 bases between. The CDR3 loop is CASSLSQINSPLHF. CDR3 DNA: TGTGCCAGCAGTTTATCGCAGATTAATTCACCCCTCCACTTT.

The V gene is TRBV28, the J gene TRBJ2-1; 14 nucleotides line up with TRBD2. The CDR3 contains 15 residues. V trimming: 3 bases; J trimming: 8 bases; junction bases outside the gene matches: 3. Germline CDR1 reads MDHEN; CDR2 reads SYDVKM. The CDR3 DNA reads TGTGCCAGCAGTTTGGGACTAGCGGGAGATCATGAGCAGTTCTTC. Translated: CASSLGLAGDHEQFF. Full variable domain (remainder filled in from reference TRBV28 and TRBJ2-1): DVKVTQSSRYLVKRTGEKVFLECVQDMDHENMFWYRQDPGLGLRLIYFSYDVKMKEKGDIPEGYSVSREKKERFSLILESASTNQTSMYLCASSLGLAGDHEQFFGPGTRLTVL.

The genes are TRBV6-2 or TRBV6-3 and TRBJ1-5; D gene unclear. The germline V gene encodes CDR1 MNHEY and CDR2 SVGEGT. V shed 2 bases and J shed 3 bases, with 14 bases lying between them. The CDR3 has 16 residues. The chain's CDR3 is CASSYGGVSFNQPQHF. The CDR3 nucleotides are TGTGCCAGCAGTTACGGCGGGGTTTCCTTCAATCAGCCCCAGCATTTT.

The chain employs TRBV11-2 and TRBJ2-7, with TRBD2 identical over 10 bases. V was clipped by 0 bases and J by 10 bases; unmatched bases: 6. The CDR3 covers 14 residues. The germline gives CDR1 SGHAT, CDR2 FQNNGV. CDR3: CASSLDVLAGVQYF. The CDR3 DNA reads TGTGCCAGCAGCTTAGATGTCCTAGCGGGAGTCCAGTACTTC.

The CDR3, as DNA: TGTGCCAGCATCCCGGGACAGGGGGCGTTCGAGACCCAGTACTTC. Encoded protein: CASIPGQGAFETQYF. The V and J genes are TRBV6-5 and TRBJ2-5; 12 bases agree with TRBD1. The germline V gene has CDR1 MNHEY and CDR2 SVGAGI. The length of the CDR3 is 15 residues. Unmatched junction bases numbered 8, after V lost 7 bases and J lost 5 bases.

The chain carries TRBV2 and TRBJ1-2, with D possibly being TRBD1 (6 bases). The V gene lost 2 bases and the J gene lost 4 bases, with 8 bases spanning the gap. CDR3 length equals 13 residues. The V gene's germline CDR1 is SNHLY and CDR2 FYNNEI. Here the CDR3 DNA reads TGTGCCAGCAGTGAAAAAGGGGGCTATGGCTACACCTTC. It is translated as CASSEKGGYGYTF. The complete variable domain, with remaining parts taken from reference TRBV2 and TRBJ1-2, reads EPEVTQTPSHQVTQMGQEVILRCVPISNHLYFYWYRQILGQKVEFLVSFYNNEISEKSEIFDDQFSVERPDGSNFTLKIRSTKLEDSAMYFCASSEKGGYGYTFGSGTRLTVV.

The chain couples TRBV11-1 to TRBJ2-1; 8 nucleotides align to TRBD2. The CDR3 sequence is 15 residues long. Trimming cost V 5 bases and J 6 bases; bases outside gene matches: 9. Germline lookup yields CDR1 SGHAT and CDR2 FQDESV (reference sequence). The CDR3 bases are TGTGCCAGCAGCCCGGGCGGGAGGTCCCGCAATGAGCAGTTCTTC. Its translation: CASSPGGRSRNEQFF.

As to this clone: Other DNA sequences in the same sample also yield this CDR3. This chain joins TRBV5-1 and TRBJ2-2, with TRBD1 identical over 11 bases. With V trimmed by 4 bases and J by 5 bases, 4 bases remained unmatched. Germline V gene sequence: CDR1 SGHRS, CDR2 YFSETQ. The CDR3 consists of 15 residues. DNA of the CDR3: TGCGCCAGCAGCCCAGGACAGGGGGCAACCGGGGAGCTGTTTTTT. Protein product: CASSPGQGATGELFF.

This clone was observed a single time. The V and J genes are TRBV5-4 and TRBJ2-2; 7 bases are a match to TRBD2. Germline V gives CDR1 SGHNT, CDR2 YYREEE (reference sequence). CDR3 length: 12 amino acids. The J segment lost 6 bases and the V segment lost 4 bases, leaving 0 bases of the junction unmatched. CDR3: CASSGGAGELFF. The DNA for the CDR3 is TGTGCCAGCAGCGGGGGGGCCGGGGAGCTGTTTTTT. Variable domain in full (rest from reference TRBV5-4 and TRBJ2-2): ETGVTQSPTHLIKTRGQQVTLRCSSQSGHNTVSWYQQALGQGPQFIFQYYREEENGRGNFPPRFSGLQFPNYSSELNVNALELDDSALYLCASSGGAGELFFGEGSRLTVL.

The CDR3: CASSLSWNEKLFF. The CDR3 DNA follows: TGCGCCAGCAGCCTATCGTGGAATGAAAAACTGTTTTTT. The V and J genes are TRBV5-1 and TRBJ1-4; no clear D. V was clipped by 4 bases and J by 5 bases, with 9 bases between them. Germline V gives CDR1 SGHRS, CDR2 YFSETQ. This CDR3 is 13 amino acids long.

This sequence joins TRBV15 and TRBJ2-1, with D unresolved. Per the germline V gene, CDR1 is LNHNV and CDR2 is YYDKDF (reference sequence). This CDR3 contains 14 residues. The germline V and J ends were trimmed by 7 bases and 9 bases, with 19 bases remaining between them. The CDR3 region has the DNA TGTGCCACCACCCTCGGGTCCCAAAGTGCTGAGCAGTTCTTC. It is translated as CATTLGSQSAEQFF.